One sample yielded the 14 T cell receptor beta chains listed below, sequenced in a study of blood T cell repertoires in COVID-19. Libraries were prepared by immunoSEQ multiplex PCR; TCRdb keeps only in-frame clonotypes and omits some of them. The profile shows 250,000 to 400,000 clones, 90% of them singletons. The specimen sequenced was peripheral blood. The receptors originated from a woman aged 25 to 39 with COVID-19, enrolled during active disease.

The chain uses TRBV19 and TRBJ2-7; D possibly corresponds to TRBD2 (6 bases). V lost 7 bases and J lost 5, with 15 bases in between. The germline CDR1 and CDR2 sequences are LNHDA and SQIVND (reference sequence). The CDR3 length is 13 residues. The CDR3 loop is CASTGGSGDEQYF. CDR3 nucleotide sequence: TGTGCCAGTACCGGGGGTAGTGGTGACGAGCAGTACTTC.

The chain couples TRBV5-4 to TRBJ2-1; D unclear. The CDR3 has 16 amino acids. The V and J ends lost 3 bases and 6 bases respectively, with 19 bases between them. Germline CDR1 is SGHNT and CDR2 is YYREEE (reference sequence). The CDR3 nucleotides are TGTGCCAGCAGCTCCCCGGCGGTGGCGATGTCCAATGAGCAGTTCTTC. Translating gives CASSSPAVAMSNEQFF.

The chain recombines TRBV3-1 (or the pseudogene TRBV3-2) with TRBJ2-7; the match to TRBD2 covers 10 bases. The CDR3 spans 15 residues. The germline gives CDR1 LGHDT, CDR2 YNNKEL (reference sequence). The trim removed 1 base at V and 6 bases at J, leaving 6 bases unmatched. The CDR3 DNA sequence: TGTGCCAGCAGCCAAGCGAGCGGGAGGGCCGTCGAGCAGTACTTC. This translates into CASSQASGRAVEQYF.

J is TRBJ1-2 and V is TRBV19, with no clear D. Germline V gene lookup returns CDR1 LNHDA and CDR2 SQIVND (reference sequence). Trimming removed 0 bases from V and 7 bases from J, with 12 bases in between. The CDR3 consists of 14 residues. CDR3 amino acids: CASSIEPWTAGYTF. The CDR3 DNA follows: TGTGCCAGTAGTATAGAGCCCTGGACTGCTGGCTACACCTTC.

The V and J genes are TRBV19 and TRBJ2-1; D is perhaps TRBD2 (6 bases). Between the trimmed V and J ends, which lost 1 base and 8 bases, there was a span of 15 bases. The CDR3 sequence is 15 residues long. Per the germline V gene, CDR1 is LNHDA and CDR2 is SQIVND (reference sequence). As DNA, the CDR3 is TGTGCCAGTAGTATAGCTTTGGGACTCCTCGATGAGCAGTTCTTC. It codes for CASSIALGLLDEQFF.

This clone was seen more than once but under ten times. The J gene is TRBJ1-1, the V gene TRBV5-5; tentatively, D is TRBD1 (6 bases). V lost 1 base and J lost 0, with 22 bases in between. Germline loops: CDR1 SGHKS, CDR2 YYEKEE (reference sequence). The CDR3 has 19 amino acids. The DNA for the CDR3 is TGTGCCAGCAGCTTGTCGGCTACGGGGGGCAGGGCCATGAACACTGAAGCTTTCTTT. The encoded protein is CASSLSATGGRAMNTEAFF.

The chain uses TRBV10-1 and TRBJ2-1; TRBD2 aligns across 7 bases. The V gene end was trimmed by 0 bases and the J gene end by 2 bases; junction bases not matched to a gene: 4. Germline CDR1 WNHNN, CDR2 SYGVQD (reference sequence). The CDR3 sequence is 16 residues long. The CDR3 here is CASSESRGGTYNEQFF. The DNA for the CDR3 is TGCGCCAGCAGTGAGTCGCGCGGGGGTACCTACAATGAGCAGTTCTTC.

The J gene is TRBJ2-2, the V gene TRBV27; TRBD2 matches at 11 bases. Germline V CDR1 and CDR2: MNHEY, SMNVEV (reference sequence). The ends lost 6 bases at V and 7 bases at J; junction bases unmatched: 7. This CDR3 comprises 15 residues. The CDR3 sequence is CASRILAGGGGELFF. The CDR3 nucleotides are TGTGCCAGCAGGATTCTAGCGGGAGGTGGCGGGGAGCTGTTTTTT.

V and J are TRBV5-1 and TRBJ1-1; D gene unclear. The CDR3 covers 12 residues. Germline V gene sequence: CDR1 SGHRS, CDR2 YFSETQ. V was pared by 6 bases and J by 0 bases, with 6 bases between. DNA for the CDR3: TGCGCCAGCAATGACTTGAACACTGAAGCTTTCTTT. Protein: CASNDLNTEAFF.

The count of this clone is one. In DNA form, the CDR3 reads TGTGCCAGCAGCGCTACTAGCTCCCCCACAGATACGCAGTATTTT. Protein sequence: CASSATSSPTDTQYF. The chain couples TRBV6-6 to TRBJ2-3, with D tentatively TRBD2 (6 bases). Trimming stripped 6 bases from V and 2 bases from J, with 15 bases between. The CDR3 is 15 amino acids. The germline CDR1 and CDR2 sequences are MNHNY and SVGAGI (reference sequence).

V usage is TRBV30 and J usage is TRBJ1-2; possibly TRBD1 for D (6 bases). This CDR3 comprises 14 residues. V was trimmed by 2 bases and J by 4 bases, leaving 14 bases between them. Germline V CDR1 and CDR2: GTSNPN, SVGIG (reference sequence). The CDR3 is CAWSLGAGGYGYTF. Written as DNA, the CDR3 is TGTGCCTGGAGTCTGGGGGCGGGTGGCTATGGCTACACCTTC.

This sequence joins TRBV10-3 and TRBJ1-1; weak D call: TRBD1 (6 bases). V lost 8 bases and J 1 base, leaving 17 bases between the germline ends. CDR3 length: 15 amino acids. Germline loops: CDR1 ENHRY, CDR2 SYGVKD. CDR3 sequence: CAISPEMGANTEAFF. Written as DNA, the CDR3 is TGTGCCATCTCCCCAGAGATGGGGGCGAACACTGAAGCTTTCTTT.

This rearrangement joins TRBV6-5 to TRBJ2-3; 8 bases line up with TRBD2. The CDR3 spans 16 residues. Trimming removed 2 bases from V and 4 bases from J; junction bases left unmatched: 8. From germline, CDR1 is MNHEY and CDR2 SVGAGI. CDR3: CASSYTSGSAPDTQYF. The CDR3 region has the DNA TGTGCCAGCAGTTACACCAGCGGGAGTGCCCCAGATACGCAGTATTTT.

J is TRBJ2-1 and V is TRBV7-6; D is ambiguous. The V end lost 4 bases, the J end lost 4 bases, and 29 bases lay between the germline ends. The CDR3 sequence is 20 residues long. The germline V gene encodes CDR1 SGHVS and CDR2 FNYEAQ. The CDR3 sequence is CASSSQFQTQRAGSYNEQFF. CDR3 DNA: TGTGCCAGCAGCTCCCAGTTCCAGACACAACGAGCCGGCTCATACAATGAGCAGTTCTTC.